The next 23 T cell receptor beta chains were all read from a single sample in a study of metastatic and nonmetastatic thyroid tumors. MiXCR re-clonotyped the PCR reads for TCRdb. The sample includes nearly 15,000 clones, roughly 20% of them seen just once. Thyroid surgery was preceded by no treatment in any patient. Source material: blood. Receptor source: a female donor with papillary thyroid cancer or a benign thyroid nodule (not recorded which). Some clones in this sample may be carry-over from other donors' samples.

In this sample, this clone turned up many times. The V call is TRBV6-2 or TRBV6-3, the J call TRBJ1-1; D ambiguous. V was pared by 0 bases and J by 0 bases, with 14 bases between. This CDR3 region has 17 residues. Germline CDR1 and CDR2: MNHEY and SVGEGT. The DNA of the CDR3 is TGTGCCAGCAGTTACTCCTTATTTCTTGGGTTGAACACTGAAGCTTTCTTT. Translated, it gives CASSYSLFLGLNTEAFF.

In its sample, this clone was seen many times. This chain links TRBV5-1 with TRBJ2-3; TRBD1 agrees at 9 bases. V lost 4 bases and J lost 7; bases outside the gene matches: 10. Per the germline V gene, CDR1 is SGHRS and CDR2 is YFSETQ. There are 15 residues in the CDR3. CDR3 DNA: TGCGCCAGCAGCGCACGGGACAGGGCTGGGAATACGCAGTATTTT. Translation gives CASSARDRAGNTQYF.

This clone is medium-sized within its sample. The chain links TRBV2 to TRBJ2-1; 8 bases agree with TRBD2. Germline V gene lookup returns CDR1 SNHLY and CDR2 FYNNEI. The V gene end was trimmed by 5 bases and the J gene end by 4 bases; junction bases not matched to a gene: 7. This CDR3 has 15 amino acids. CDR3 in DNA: TGTGCCAGCAGTATAACGCGGGAGGTTTACAATGAGCAGTTCTTC. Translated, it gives CASSITREVYNEQFF.

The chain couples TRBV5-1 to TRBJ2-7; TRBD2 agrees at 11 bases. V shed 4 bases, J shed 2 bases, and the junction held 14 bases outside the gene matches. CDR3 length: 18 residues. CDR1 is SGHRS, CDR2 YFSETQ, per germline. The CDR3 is CASSLVGLAGGGAYEQYV. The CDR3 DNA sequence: TGCGCCAGCAGCCTGGTGGGCCTAGCGGGAGGCGGGGCCTACGAGCAGTACGTC.

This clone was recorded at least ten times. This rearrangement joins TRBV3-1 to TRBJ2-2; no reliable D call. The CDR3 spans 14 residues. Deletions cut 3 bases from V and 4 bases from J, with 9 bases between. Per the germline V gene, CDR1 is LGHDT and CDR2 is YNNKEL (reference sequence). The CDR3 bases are TGTGCCAGCAGCCATAATTTACCCACCGGGGAGCTGTTTTTT. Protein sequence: CASSHNLPTGELFF.

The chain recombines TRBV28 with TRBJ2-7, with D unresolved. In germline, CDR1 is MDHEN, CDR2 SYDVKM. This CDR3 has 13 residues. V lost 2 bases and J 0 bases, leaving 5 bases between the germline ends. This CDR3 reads CASSLASSYEQYF. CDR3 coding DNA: TGTGCCAGCAGTTTAGCCTCCTCCTACGAGCAGTACTTC.

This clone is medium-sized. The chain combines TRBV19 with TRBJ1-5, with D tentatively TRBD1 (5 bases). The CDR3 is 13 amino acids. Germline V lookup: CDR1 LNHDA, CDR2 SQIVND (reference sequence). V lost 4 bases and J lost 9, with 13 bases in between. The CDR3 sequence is CASSTRGFPPQHF. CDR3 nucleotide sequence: TGTGCCAGTAGTACACGGGGGTTTCCGCCCCAGCATTTT. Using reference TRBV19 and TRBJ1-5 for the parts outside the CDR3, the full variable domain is DGGITQSPKYLFRKEGQNVTLSCEQNLNHDAMYWYRQDPGQGLRLIYYSQIVNDFQKGDIAEGYSVSREKKESFPLTVTSAQKNPTAFYLCASSTRGFPPQHFGDGTRLSIL.

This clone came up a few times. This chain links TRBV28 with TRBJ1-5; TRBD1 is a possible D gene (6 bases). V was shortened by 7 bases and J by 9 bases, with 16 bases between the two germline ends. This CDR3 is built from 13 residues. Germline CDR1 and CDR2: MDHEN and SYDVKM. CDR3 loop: CASTPQWGLPQHF. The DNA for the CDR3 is TGTGCCAGCACCCCTCAGTGGGGGCTGCCCCAGCATTTT.

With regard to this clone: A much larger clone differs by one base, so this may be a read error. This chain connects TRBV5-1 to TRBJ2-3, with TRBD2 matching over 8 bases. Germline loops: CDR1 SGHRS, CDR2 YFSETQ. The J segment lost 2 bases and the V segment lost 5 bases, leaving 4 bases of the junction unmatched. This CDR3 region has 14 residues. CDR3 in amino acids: CASRREVDTDTQYF. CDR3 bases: TGCGCCAGCAGGCGGGAGGTCGACACAGATACGCAGTATTTT. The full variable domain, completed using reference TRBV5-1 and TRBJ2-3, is KAGVTQTPRYLIKTRGQQVTLSCSPISGHRSVSWYQQTPGQGLQFLFEYFSETQRNKGNFPGRFSGRQFSNSRSEMNVSTLELGDSALYLCASRREVDTDTQYFGPGTRLTVL.

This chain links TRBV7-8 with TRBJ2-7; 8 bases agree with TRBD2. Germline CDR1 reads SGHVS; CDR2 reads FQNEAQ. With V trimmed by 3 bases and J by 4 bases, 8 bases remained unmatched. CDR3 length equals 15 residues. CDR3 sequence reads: CASSFRLANLYEQYF. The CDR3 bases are TGTGCCAGCAGCTTCCGACTAGCGAACCTTTACGAGCAGTACTTC.

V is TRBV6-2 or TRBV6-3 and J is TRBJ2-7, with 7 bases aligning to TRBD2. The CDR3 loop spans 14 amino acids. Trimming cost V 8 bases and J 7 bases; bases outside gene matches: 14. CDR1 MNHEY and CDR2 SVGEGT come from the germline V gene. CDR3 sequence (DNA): TGTGCCAGCTCCAATACAGCGGGGAGACGAGAGCAGTACTTC. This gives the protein CASSNTAGRREQYF.

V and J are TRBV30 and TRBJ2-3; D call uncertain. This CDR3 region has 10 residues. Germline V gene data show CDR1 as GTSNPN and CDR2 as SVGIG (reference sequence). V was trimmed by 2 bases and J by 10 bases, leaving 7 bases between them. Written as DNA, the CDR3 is TGTGCCTGGAGTCGTGGGGCGCAGTATTTT. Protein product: CAWSRGAQYF. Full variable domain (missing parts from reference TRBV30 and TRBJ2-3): SQTIHQWPATLVQPVGSPLSLECTVEGTSNPNLYWYRQAAGRGLQLLFYSVGIGQISSEVPQNLSASRPQDRQFILSSKKLLLSDSGFYLCAWSRGAQYFGPGTRLTVL.

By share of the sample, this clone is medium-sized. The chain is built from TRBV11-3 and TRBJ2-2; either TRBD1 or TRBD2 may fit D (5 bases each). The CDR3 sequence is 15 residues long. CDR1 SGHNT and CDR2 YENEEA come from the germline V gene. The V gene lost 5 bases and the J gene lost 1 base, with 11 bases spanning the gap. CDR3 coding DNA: TGTGCCAGCAGCACGGGGACCCAGAACACCGGGGAGCTGTTTTTT. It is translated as CASSTGTQNTGELFF.

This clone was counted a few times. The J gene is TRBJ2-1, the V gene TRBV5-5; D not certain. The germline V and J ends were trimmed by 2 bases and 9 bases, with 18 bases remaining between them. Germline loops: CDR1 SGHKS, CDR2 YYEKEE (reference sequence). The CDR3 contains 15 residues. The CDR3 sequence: CASSFASVTGGEQFF. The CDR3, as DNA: TGTGCCAGCAGCTTTGCCAGTGTAACCGGCGGTGAGCAGTTCTTC. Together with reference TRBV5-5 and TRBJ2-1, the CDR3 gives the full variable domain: DAGVTQSPTHLIKTRGQQVTLRCSPISGHKSVSWYQQVLGQGPQFIFQYYEKEERGRGNFPDRFSARQFPNYSSELNVNALLLGDSALYLCASSFASVTGGEQFFGPGTRLTVL.

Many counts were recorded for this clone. The CDR3 region is CASSPPLGQGYEQYF. For the CDR3, the DNA is TGTGCCAGCAGTCCCCCGCTGGGACAGGGCTACGAGCAGTACTTC. The chain uses TRBV2 and TRBJ2-7, with 9 positions matching TRBD1. Unmatched junction bases numbered 8, after V lost 5 bases and J lost 3 bases. Germline V gene sequence: CDR1 SNHLY, CDR2 FYNNEI. The CDR3 is 15 residues long.

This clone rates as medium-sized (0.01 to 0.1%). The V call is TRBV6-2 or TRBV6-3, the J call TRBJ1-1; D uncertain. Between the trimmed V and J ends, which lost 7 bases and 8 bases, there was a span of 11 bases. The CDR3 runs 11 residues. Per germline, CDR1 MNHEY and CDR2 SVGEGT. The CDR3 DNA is TGTGCCAGCACCGCACCACGCGAAGCTTTCTTT. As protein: CASTAPREAFF.

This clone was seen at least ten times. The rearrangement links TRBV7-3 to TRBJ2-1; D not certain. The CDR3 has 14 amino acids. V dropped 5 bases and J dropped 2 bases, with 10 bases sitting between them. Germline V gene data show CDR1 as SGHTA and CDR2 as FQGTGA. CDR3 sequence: CASSLSSAYNEQFF. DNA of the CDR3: TGTGCCAGCAGCCTTAGCAGCGCCTACAATGAGCAGTTCTTC.

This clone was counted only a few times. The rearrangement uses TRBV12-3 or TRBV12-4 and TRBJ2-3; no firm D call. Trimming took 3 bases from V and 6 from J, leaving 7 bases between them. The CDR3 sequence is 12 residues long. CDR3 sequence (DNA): TGTGCCAGCAGTTTCTCCCGGGATACGCAGTATTTT. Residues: CASSFSRDTQYF.

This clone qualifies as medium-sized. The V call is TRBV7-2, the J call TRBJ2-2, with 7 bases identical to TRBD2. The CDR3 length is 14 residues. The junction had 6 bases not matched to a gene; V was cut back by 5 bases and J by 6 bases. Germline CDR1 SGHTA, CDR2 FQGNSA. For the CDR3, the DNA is TGTGCCAGCAGCCCCGTTAGCGGGCCCGGGGAGCTGTTTTTT. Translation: CASSPVSGPGELFF.

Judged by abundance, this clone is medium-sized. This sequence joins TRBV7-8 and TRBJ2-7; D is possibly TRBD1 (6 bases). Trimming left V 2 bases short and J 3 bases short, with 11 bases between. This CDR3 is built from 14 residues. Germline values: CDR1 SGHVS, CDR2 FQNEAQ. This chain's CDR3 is CASSLYRERYEQYF. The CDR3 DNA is TGTGCCAGCAGCTTATACAGGGAGCGCTACGAGCAGTACTTC. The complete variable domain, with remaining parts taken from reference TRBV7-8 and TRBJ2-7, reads GAGVSQSPRYKVAKRGQDVALRCDPISGHVSLFWYQQALGQGPEFLTYFQNEAQLDKSGLPSDRFFAERPEGSVSTLKIQRTQQEDSAVYLCASSLYRERYEQYFGPGTRLTVT.

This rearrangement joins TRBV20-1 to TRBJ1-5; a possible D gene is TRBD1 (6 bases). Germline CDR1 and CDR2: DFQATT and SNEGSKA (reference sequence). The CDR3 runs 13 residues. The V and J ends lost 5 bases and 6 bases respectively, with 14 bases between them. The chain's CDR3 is CSASTGPFQPQHF. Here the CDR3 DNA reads TGCAGTGCTTCTACAGGGCCTTTTCAGCCCCAGCATTTT.

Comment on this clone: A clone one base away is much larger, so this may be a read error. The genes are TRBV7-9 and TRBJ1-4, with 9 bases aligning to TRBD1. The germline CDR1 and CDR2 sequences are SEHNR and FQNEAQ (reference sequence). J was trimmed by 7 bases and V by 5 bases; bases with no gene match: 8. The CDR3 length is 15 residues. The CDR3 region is CASSQGQGSVEKLFF. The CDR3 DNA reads TGTGCCAGCAGCCAGGGACAGGGTAGTGTTGAAAAACTGTTTTTT. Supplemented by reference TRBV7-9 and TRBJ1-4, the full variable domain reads DTGVSQNPRHKITKRGQNVTFRCDPISEHNRLYWYRQTLGQGPEFLTYFQNEAQLEKSRLLSDRFSAERPKGSFSTLEIQRTEQGDSAMYLCASSQGQGSVEKLFFGSGTQLSVL.

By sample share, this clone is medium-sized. DNA of the CDR3: TGTGCCAGCAGTGACTCGGACACCGGGGAGCTGTTTTTT. It specifies CASSDSDTGELFF. This chain uses TRBV6-4 with TRBJ2-2; D gene uncertain. V lost 0 bases to trimming and J lost 3 bases, with 2 bases between them. The CDR3 is 13 residues long. The germline V gene has CDR1 MRHNA and CDR2 SNTAGT.